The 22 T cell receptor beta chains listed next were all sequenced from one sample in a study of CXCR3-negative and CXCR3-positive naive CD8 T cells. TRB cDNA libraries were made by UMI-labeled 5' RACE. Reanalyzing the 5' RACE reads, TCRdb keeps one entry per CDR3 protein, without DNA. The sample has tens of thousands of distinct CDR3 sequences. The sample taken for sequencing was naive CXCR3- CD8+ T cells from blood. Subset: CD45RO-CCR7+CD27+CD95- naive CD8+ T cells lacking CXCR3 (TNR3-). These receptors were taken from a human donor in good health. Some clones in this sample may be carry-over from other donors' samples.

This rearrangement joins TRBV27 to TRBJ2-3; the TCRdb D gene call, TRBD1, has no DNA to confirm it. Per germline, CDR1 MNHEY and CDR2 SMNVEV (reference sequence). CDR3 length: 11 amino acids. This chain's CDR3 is CASTWGDTQYF.

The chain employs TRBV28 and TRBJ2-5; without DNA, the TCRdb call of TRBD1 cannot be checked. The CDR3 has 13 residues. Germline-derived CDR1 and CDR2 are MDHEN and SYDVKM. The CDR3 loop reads CASSLGGKETQYF.

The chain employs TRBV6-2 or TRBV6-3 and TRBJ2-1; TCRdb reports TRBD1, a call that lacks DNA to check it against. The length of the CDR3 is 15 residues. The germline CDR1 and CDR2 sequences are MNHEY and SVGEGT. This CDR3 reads CASRDAWSQNNEQFF.

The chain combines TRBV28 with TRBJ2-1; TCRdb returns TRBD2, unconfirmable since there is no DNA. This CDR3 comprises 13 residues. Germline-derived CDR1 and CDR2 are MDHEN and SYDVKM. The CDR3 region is CASSPSDYNEQFF.

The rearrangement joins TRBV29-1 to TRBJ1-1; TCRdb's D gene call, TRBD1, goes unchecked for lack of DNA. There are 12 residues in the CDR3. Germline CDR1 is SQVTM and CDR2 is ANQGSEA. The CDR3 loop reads CSVDRVITEAFF.

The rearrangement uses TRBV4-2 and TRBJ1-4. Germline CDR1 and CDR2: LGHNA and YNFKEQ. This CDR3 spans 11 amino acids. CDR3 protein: CASSRAQELFF.

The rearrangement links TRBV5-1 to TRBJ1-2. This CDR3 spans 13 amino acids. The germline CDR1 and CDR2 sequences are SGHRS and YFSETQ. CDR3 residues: CASSLAKDYGYTF.

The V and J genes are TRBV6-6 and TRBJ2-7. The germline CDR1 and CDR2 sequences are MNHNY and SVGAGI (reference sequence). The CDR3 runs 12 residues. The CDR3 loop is CASSYVPYEQYF.

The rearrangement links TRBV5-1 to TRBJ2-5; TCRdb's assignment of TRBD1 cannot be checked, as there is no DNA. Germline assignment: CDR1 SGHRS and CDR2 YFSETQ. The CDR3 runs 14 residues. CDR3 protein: CASSLAPGEETQYF.

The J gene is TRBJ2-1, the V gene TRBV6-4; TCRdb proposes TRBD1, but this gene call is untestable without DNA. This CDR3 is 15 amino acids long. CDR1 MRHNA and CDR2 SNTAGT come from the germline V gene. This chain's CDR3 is CASSDLGSPGDEQFF.

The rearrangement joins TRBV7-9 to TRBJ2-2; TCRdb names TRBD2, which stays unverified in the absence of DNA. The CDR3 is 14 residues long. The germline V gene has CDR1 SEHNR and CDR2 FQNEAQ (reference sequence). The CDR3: CASSRAGLSGELFF.

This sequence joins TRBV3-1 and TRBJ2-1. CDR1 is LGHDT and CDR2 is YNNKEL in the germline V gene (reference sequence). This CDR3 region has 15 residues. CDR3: CASNQTLRIDNEQFF.

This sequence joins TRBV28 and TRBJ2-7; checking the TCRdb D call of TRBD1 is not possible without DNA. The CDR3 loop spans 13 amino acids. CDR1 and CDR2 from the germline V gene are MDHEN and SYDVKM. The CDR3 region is CASSWGRAYEQYF.

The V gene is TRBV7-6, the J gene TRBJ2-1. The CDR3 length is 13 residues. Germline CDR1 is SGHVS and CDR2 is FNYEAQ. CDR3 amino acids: CASSLAVGNEQFF.

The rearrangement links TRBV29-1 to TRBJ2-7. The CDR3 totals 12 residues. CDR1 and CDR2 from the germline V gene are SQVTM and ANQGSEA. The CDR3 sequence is CSVVEGSREQYF.

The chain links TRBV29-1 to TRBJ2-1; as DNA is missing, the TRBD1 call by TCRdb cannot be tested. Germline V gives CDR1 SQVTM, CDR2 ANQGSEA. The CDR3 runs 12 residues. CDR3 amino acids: CSVGQDYNEQFF.

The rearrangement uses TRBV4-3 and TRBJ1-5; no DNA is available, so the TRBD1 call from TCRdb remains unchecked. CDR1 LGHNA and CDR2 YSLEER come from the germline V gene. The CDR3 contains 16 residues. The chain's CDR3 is CASSQDRASGDQPQHF.

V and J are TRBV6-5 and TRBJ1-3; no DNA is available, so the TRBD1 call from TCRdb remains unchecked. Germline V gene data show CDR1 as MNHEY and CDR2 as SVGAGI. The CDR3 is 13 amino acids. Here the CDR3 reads CASSRQGENTIYF.

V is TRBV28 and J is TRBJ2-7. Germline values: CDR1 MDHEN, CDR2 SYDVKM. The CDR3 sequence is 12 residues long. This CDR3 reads CASSTGWGEQYF.

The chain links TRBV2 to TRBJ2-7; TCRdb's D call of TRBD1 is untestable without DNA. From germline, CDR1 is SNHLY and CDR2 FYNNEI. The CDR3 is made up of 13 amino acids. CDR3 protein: CASGRGRTYEQYF.

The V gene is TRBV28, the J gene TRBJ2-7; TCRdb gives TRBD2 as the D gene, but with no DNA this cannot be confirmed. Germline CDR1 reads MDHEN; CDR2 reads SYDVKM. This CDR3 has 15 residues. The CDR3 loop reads CASGLPQGLAGEQYF.

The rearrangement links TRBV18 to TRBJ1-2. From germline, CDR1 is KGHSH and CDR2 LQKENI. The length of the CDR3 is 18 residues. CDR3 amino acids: CASSPAESGGTINYGYTF.